A single sample is the source of the 10 T cell receptor beta chains below, sequenced in a study of T cell responses to AZD1222 COVID-19 vaccine. Sequenced by immunoSEQ multiplex PCR; TCRdb stores in-frame clones only, minus some. This table has 75,000 to 100,000 clones, under 90% appearing once. Sequencing was performed on peripheral blood, taken on day 0 of AZD1222 vaccination. These receptors were collected from an adult in good health.

The rearrangement links TRBV6-2 or TRBV6-3 to TRBJ1-1; the D gene is possibly TRBD1 (5 bases). The V gene's germline CDR1 is MNHEY and CDR2 SVGEGT. The V end was cut by 4 bases, the J end by 3 bases, with 9 bases between. This CDR3 is built from 13 residues. CDR3 in amino acids: CASSSLRDTEAFF. The CDR3 DNA reads as TGTGCCAGCAGTTCGCTCAGGGACACTGAAGCTTTCTTT.

The chain uses TRBV19 and TRBJ1-3, with 7 positions matching TRBD1. The CDR3 length is 14 residues. The V gene's germline CDR1 is LNHDA and CDR2 SQIVND (reference sequence). After removal of 10 bases from V and 2 bases from J, the junction contained 8 bases not matched to a gene. The CDR3 here is CATTRGLAGNTIYF. In DNA form, the CDR3 reads TGTGCCACCACGAGGGGGCTAGCTGGAAACACCATATATTTT.

The J gene is TRBJ2-3, the V gene TRBV27; 7 bases are a match to TRBD1. CDR1 is MNHEY, CDR2 SMNVEV, per germline (reference sequence). The V segment lost 3 bases and the J segment 3 bases; nucleotides outside the gene matches: 12. CDR3 size: 17 residues. The CDR3 reads CASSFPSLGGATDTQYF. DNA of the CDR3: TGTGCCAGCAGTTTCCCCTCCCTAGGGGGCGCAACAGATACGCAGTATTTT.

The rearrangement joins TRBV7-2 to TRBJ2-5; 11 bases map to TRBD2. The CDR3 has 14 amino acids. Germline trimming cut 3 bases from V and 4 bases from J; bases unmatched to any gene: 1. CDR1 and CDR2 (germline): SGHTA, FQGNSA. In nucleotides, the CDR3 is TGTGCCAGCAGCTTCGGACTAGCGGGAGAGACCCAGTACTTC. Residues: CASSFGLAGETQYF.

The genes are TRBV29-1 and TRBJ2-7; 9 positions match TRBD1. CDR1 and CDR2 from the germline V gene are SQVTM and ANQGSEA. V lost 2 bases to trimming and J lost 6 bases; unmatched junction nucleotides: 5. This CDR3 spans 13 amino acids. This CDR3 is CSVETDRGIEQYF. In DNA form, the CDR3 reads TGCAGCGTTGAAACGGACAGGGGTATCGAGCAGTACTTC.

This clone was counted a few times. The chain combines TRBV7-9 with TRBJ1-3; 8 bases map to TRBD1. Germline CDR1 SEHNR, CDR2 FQNEAQ (reference sequence). Germline trimming cut 1 base from V and 6 bases from J; bases unmatched to any gene: 5. CDR3 size: 15 residues. This CDR3 reads CASSLGSGGANTIYF. CDR3 nucleotide sequence: TGTGCCAGCAGCTTAGGGTCAGGGGGCGCAAACACCATATATTTT.

This clone occurred a few times. V usage is TRBV18 and J usage is TRBJ1-5; 7 bases map to TRBD1. This CDR3 has 18 residues. Trimming at V came to 0 bases and at J to 2 bases, leaving 10 bases not matched to a gene. The germline gives CDR1 KGHSH, CDR2 LQKENI. For the CDR3, the DNA is TGTGCCAGCTCACCACCAGGCCAGGGGGGCGGCGGCAATCAGCCCCAGCATTTT. As protein: CASSPPGQGGGGNQPQHF.

This clone has a handful of counts. J is TRBJ1-3 and V is TRBV10-3; D is ambiguous. In germline, CDR1 is ENHRY, CDR2 SYGVKD. The CDR3 contains 13 residues. V lost 6 bases to trimming and J lost 1 base, with 7 bases between them. The CDR3 region has the DNA TGTGCCATCAGGCAGCCTTCTGGAAACACCATATATTTT. Translating it yields CAIRQPSGNTIYF.

The chain carries TRBV3-1 (or the pseudogene TRBV3-2) and TRBJ2-5, with unresolved D. V lost 6 bases and J 4 bases, leaving 6 bases between the germline ends. Germline V CDR1 and CDR2: LGHDT, YNNKEL (reference sequence). CDR3 length: 11 amino acids. The CDR3 reads CASSLLETQYF. The CDR3 DNA reads TGTGCCAGCAGTCTTCTAGAGACCCAGTACTTC.

This sequence joins TRBV10-2 and TRBJ2-2; D unresolved. Germline V gene lookup returns CDR1 WSHSY and CDR2 SAAADI. The CDR3 extends over 14 amino acids. Trimming took 4 bases from V and 1 from J, leaving 7 bases between them. The CDR3 loop is CASSGVLNTGELFF. The CDR3 coding sequence is TGCGCCAGCAGTGGGGTTTTGAACACCGGGGAGCTGTTTTTT.